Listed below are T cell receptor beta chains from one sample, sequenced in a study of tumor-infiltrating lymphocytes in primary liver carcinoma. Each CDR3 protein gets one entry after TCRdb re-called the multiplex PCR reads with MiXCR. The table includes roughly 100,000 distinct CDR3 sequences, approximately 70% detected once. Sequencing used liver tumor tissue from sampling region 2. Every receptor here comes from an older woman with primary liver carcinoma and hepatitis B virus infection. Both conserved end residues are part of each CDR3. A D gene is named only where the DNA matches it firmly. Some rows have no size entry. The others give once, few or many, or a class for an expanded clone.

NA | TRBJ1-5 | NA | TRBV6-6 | TGTGCCGGCAGTTACTCCACCGGGGGAGGTTTTCAGCCCCAGCAGTTT | CAGSYSTGGGFQPQQF
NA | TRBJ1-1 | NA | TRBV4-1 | TGCGCCAGCAGCCAAGGCCCAGGGAGTGGGTACACTGATGCCTTCTTT | CASSQGPGSGYTDAFF
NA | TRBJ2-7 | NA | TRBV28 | TGTGCCAGTAGTTTTAGGGGACTGTTACCCTACGAGCAGTACTTC | CASSFRGLLPYEQYF
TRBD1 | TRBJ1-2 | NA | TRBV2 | TGTGCCAGCAGTGAAGCGCTTCGGGACAGGGGTGGTGGCTACACCTTC | CASSEALRDRGGGYTF
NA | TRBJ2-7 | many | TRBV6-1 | TGTGCCAGCAGTGAATGGGGACGGTCCTACGAGCAGTACTTC | CASSEWGRSYEQYF
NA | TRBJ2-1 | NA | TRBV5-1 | TGCGCCAGCAGCTTGGACGCCCTCAACAGTGAGCAGTTCTTC | CASSLDALNSEQFF
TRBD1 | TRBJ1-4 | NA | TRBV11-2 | TGTGCCAGCAGCCTCTCGGACAGGGTACGGGAAAAACTGTTTTTT | CASSLSDRVREKLFF
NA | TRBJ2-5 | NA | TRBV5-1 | TGCGCCAGTAGGGCGGACAAGGCCCTCAAGTACTTC | CASRADKALKYF
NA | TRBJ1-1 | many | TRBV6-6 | TGTGCCAGCAGTTACCCCCCCCTAGAAGCTTTCTTT | CASSYPPLEAFF
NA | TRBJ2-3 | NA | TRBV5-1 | TGCGCCAGCAGCCTCGTACTCACAGATACGCAGTATTTT | CASSLVLTDTQYF
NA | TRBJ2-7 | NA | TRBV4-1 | TGCGCCAACAGCCAACATGGAGAATACGAGCAGTACTTC | CANSQHGEYEQYF
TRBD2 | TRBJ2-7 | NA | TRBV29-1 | TGCATCGTTGTTGCCATGGGACTAACGGCCTACGAGCAGTACTTC | CIVVAMGLTAYEQYF
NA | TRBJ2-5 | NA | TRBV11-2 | TGTGCCAGCAGCCCGAGCTGGGGTCGAGAGACCCAGTACTTC | CASSPSWGRETQYF
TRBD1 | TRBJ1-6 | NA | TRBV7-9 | TGTGCCAGCAGCTTAGGACAGGGGGGGAATTCACCCCTCCACTTT | CASSLGQGGNSPLHF
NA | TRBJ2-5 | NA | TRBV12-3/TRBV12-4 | TGTGCCAGCAGTTTGCGAAGGACCCATTACTTC | CASSLRRTHYF
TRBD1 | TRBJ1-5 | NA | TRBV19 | TGTGCCAGTAGTATAACAGGGGGGAGCAATCAGCCCCAGCATTTT | CASSITGGSNQPQHF